The clone carrying this T cell receptor (beta chain) was picked up many times. No antigen is known for it. These data originate in a study of early T cells in non-severe SARS-CoV-2 infection. Trimming took 3 bases from V and 5 from J, leaving 11 bases between them. Looked up from germline, CDR1 is SQVTM and CDR2 is ANQGSEA. The CDR3 contains 13 residues. Attachment of unique molecular identifiers was made to individual cDNA molecules. TCRdb independently ran MiXCR on the 5' RACE reads; one entry per CDR3 protein. The profile shows some 40,000 distinct CDR3 sequences, more than 10% of them singletons. Study findings and constraints: CD4 and private specificities were missed by VDJdb matching, which favored anti-spike CD8 responses.

Sequenced input: whole blood. The chain links TRBV29-1 to TRBJ2-1, with D hard to call. This TCR derives from an adult who was a healthcare worker with PCR-confirmed SARS-CoV-2 infection or an uninfected control (not recorded which). CDR3: CSVESSVDNEQFF. CDR3 nucleotides: TGCAGCGTTGAGTCGTCCGTTGACAATGAGCAGTTCTTC.